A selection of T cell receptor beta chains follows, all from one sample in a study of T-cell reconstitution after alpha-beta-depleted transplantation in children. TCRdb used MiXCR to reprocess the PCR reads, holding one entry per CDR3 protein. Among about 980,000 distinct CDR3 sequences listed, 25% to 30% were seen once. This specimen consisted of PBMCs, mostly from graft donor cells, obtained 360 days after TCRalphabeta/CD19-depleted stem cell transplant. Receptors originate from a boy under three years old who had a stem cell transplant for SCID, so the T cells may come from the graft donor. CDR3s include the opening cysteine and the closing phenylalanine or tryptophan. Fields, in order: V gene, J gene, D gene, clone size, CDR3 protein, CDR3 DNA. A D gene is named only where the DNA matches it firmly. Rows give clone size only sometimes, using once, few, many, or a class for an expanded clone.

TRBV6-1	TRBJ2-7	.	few	CASNSPGLSYEQYF	TGTGCCAGCAACTCCCCGGGCCTCTCCTACGAGCAGTACTTC
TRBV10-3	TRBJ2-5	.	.	CAISESAVQETQYF	TGTGCCATCAGTGAGTCGGCAGTCCAAGAGACCCAGTACTTC
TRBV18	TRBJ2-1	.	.	CASSPDIGTTYNEQFF	TGTGCCAGCTCACCTGATATCGGGACAACATACAATGAGCAGTTCTTC
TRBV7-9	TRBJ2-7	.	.	CASSLVGGSPDHEQYF	TGTGCCAGCAGCTTGGTTGGGGGGAGCCCGGACCACGAGCAGTACTTC
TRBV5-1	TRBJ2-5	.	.	CASSLDLAPETQYF	TGCGCCAGCAGCTTGGATCTAGCTCCGGAGACCCAGTACTTC
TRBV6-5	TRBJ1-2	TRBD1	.	CASSYSTGEDYGYTF	TGTGCCAGCAGTTACTCGACAGGGGAAGACTATGGCTACACCTTC
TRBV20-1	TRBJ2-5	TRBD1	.	CSARGDRGETQYF	TGCAGTGCTAGAGGGGACAGGGGAGAGACCCAGTACTTC
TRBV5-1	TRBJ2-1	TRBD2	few	CASSLEGGLAVYNEQFF	TGCGCCAGCAGCTTGGAGGGGGGACTAGCGGTCTACAATGAGCAGTTCTTC
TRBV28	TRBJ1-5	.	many	CASRRTGINGQPQHF	TGTGCCAGCAGAAGAACCGGGATAAACGGACAGCCCCAGCATTTT
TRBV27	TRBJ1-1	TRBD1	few	CASSSLGTGNTEAFF	TGTGCCAGCAGCTCTCTCGGGACAGGGAACACTGAAGCTTTCTTT
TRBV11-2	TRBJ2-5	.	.	CASSLIRAGETQYF	TGTGCCAGCAGCTTAATACGGGCGGGTGAGACCCAGTACTTC
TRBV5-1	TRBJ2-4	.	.	CASSRSRSGNIQYF	TGCGCCAGCAGCCGCAGTCGGTCGGGAAACATTCAGTACTTC
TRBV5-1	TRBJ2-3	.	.	CASSLGGTTGTDTQYF	TGCGCCAGCAGCTTGGGAGGGACGACGGGCACAGATACGCAGTATTTT
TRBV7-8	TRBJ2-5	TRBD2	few	CASSPRTSEETQYF	TGTGCCAGCAGTCCACGGACTAGCGAAGAGACCCAGTACTTC
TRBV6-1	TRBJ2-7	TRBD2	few	CASSSYTPGLAGSFAYF	TGTGCCAGCAGCTCATACACTCCGGGACTAGCGGGTTCTTTCGCGTACTTC
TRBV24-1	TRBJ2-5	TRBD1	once	CATTSGTGPLLQETQYF	TGTGCCACCACCAGCGGGACAGGGCCCTTACTCCAAGAGACCCAGTACTTC
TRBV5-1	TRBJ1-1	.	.	CASSNGQTNTEAFF	TGCGCCAGCAGCAACGGACAGACGAACACTGAAGCTTTCTTT
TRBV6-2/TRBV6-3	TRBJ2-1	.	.	CASSYGYGTFVGSYNEQFF	TGTGCCAGCAGTTACGGCTATGGGACCTTCGTGGGCTCCTACAATGAGCAGTTCTTC
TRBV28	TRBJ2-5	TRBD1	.	CASSSDREETQYF	TGTGCCAGCAGTTCGGACAGGGAAGAGACCCAGTACTTC
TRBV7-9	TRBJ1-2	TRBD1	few	CASSPDRAYYGYTF	TGTGCCAGCAGCCCCGACAGGGCTTACTATGGCTACACCTTC
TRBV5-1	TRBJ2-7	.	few	CASSRDAASSYEQYF	TGCGCCAGCAGCCGGGACGCCGCAAGCTCCTACGAGCAGTACTTC
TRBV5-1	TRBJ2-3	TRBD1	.	CASSVRDRGTDTQYF	TGCGCCAGCAGCGTCCGGGACAGGGGCACAGATACGCAGTATTTT
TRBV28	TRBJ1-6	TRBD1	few	CASRSPTGVNSPLHF	TGTGCCAGCAGATCCCCTACAGGGGTCAATTCACCCCTCCACTTT
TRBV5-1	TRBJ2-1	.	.	CASRREGGSYNEQFF	TGCGCCAGCAGACGAGAAGGGGGCTCCTACAATGAGCAGTTCTTC
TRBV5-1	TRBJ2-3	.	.	CASSWAGMTDTQYF	TGCGCCAGCAGCTGGGCAGGGATGACAGATACGCAGTATTTT
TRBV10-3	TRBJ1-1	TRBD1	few	CAISRTGEATEAFF	TGTGCCATCAGCCGGACAGGGGAGGCGACTGAAGCTTTCTTT
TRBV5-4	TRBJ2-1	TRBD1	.	CASIHGGGQGLDEQFF	TGTGCCAGCATCCACGGAGGGGGACAGGGTCTTGATGAGCAGTTCTTC